What follows describes a single T cell receptor (beta chain). Its matching antigen is unknown. This sample is part of a study of blood T cells in healthy people across ages. Study-level information: Capturing about one barcoded beta molecule per two T cells was achieved by template switching. Overall study results and limits: Significant beta diversity loss was already apparent by age 40, declining roughly linearly.

This CDR3 region has 15 residues. Germline lookup yields CDR1 SGHRS and CDR2 YFSETQ. V lost 0 bases and J 0 bases, leaving 10 bases between the germline ends. Peripheral blood samples of around 9.3 milliliters were drawn from each donor. Sample-barcoded 5' priming and a J-beta primer mix drove a second PCR of 7 to 11 cycles. Each single sample gave us at least 2.5 million CDR3-containing paired-end reads. TCRdb independently ran MiXCR on the 5' RACE reads; one entry per CDR3 protein. The sample has hundreds of thousands of distinct CDR3 sequences, about 30% seen once. Source material: blood. This clonotype originated in a woman older than 75 in good health. This sequence joins TRBV5-1 and TRBJ2-7; possibly TRBD2 for D (6 bases). The CDR3 nucleotides read TGCGCCAGCAGCTTGGATAGCGGAAGCTCCTACGAGCAGTACTTC. This encodes CASSLDSGSSYEQYF.